What follows is one T cell receptor (beta chain) and its context. Its antigen is currently not known. Base-call qualities are not available, and no considerably larger clone is one nucleotide away. This sample is drawn from a study of T cells in Graves' hyperthyroidism and ophthalmopathy (dated by TCRdb to between 2019 and 2020). With regard to the full study: Peripheral blood was collected at initial diagnosis, before any treatment. The 100 discovery patients were divided at random into training and test sets in a 7:3 ratio. Prospective prediction of ophthalmopathy was tested in an independent validation cohort of approximately 19 hyperthyroidism patients and around 16 patients who later progressed to ophthalmopathy. Thyroid tissue and blood T-cell repertoires from several Graves' hyperthyroidism patients were also compared in the study. After blood sampling, hyperthyroidism patients were treated with methimazole at a starting dose of 30 mg daily, and ophthalmopathy patients were treated with high-dose intravenous methylprednisolone. TCR V-J signatures able to tell the groups apart were searched for in a discovery cohort of 90 to 100 patients, of whom 43 had Graves' ophthalmopathy and roughly 58 had stable Graves' hyperthyroidism. According to the paper, TCR Vbeta CDR3 sequencing was carried out on 135 peripheral blood samples, which came from fewer than 50 ophthalmopathy, about 75 hyperthyroidism and about 17 progressor patients. Here is what the overall study found, with its caveats: In validation, progression to ophthalmopathy was predicted by the model with approximately 67% sensitivity and 72% to 85% specificity, a median of 6.5 months before onset. Most expanded thyroid clonotypes (frequency above 0.001) were also detected in blood, a finding suggesting that blood repertoires may reflect thyroid immune responses. No statistical method was used to fix the sample size in advance, and group allocation was not hidden from the investigators. In cross-validation, a model built on a 13 V-J signature told ophthalmopathy apart from stable hyperthyroidism with about 90% sensitivity and 81% to 82% specificity, and in testing the same model reached 80%/75%.

Including the terminal cysteine and phenylalanine, the CDR3 comprises 15 residues. Only the CDR3 DNA stays, 45 bases, in frame from base 1. Based on the germline V gene (reference sequence), the CDR1 and CDR2 sequences are LNHDA and SQIVND. V gives up 0 bases and J gives up 5 bases, and the segment between their germline ends measures 11 bases. TCR beta CDR3 regions were amplified from RNA transcripts. A first-round RT-PCR of the TCR CDR3 used the HTBI primer set with the Qiagen OneStep RT-PCR kit. The libraries were constructed in a second round of multiplex PCR and then size-selected and purified. The libraries were sequenced on an Illumina HiSeq2000 using paired-end 100 bp reads. The authors processed their data as follows. Raw data were processed with SOAPnuke, discarding reads with adapters, uncalled bases, mean Phred below 15, or no exact constant-primer or identifier match. High-quality paired reads were merged using COPE v1.2.5, and each unique nucleotide sequence was defined as a clonotype. MiTCR v1.1 was used to align the clonotypes against IMGT TRBV, TRBD and TRBJ reference segments. Only V-J combinations with frequency above 0.0001, covering 99% to 99.2% of repertoires, were analysed. A TCS score was defined as the ratio of F50 (clonal expansion) to E x V (chaos), with BLOSUM62-based TCRdist applied between CDR3 peptides within each V-J. Welch's t-statistics and random forest reduced several hundred V-J features to 13, which were used in a naive Bayes classifier (R e1071). TCRdb passed the public sequencing reads through fastp at Q25 and MiXCR, retaining productive beta sequences. Each record represents a unique CDR3 protein, reported with the most common genes and DNA among its rows. These V and J calls rely on TCRdb rather than the paper's analysis. Across this sample there are about 560,000 distinct CDR3 sequences, with over 15% seen only once. 15% to 20% of the sample lies in the top ten.

Graves' hyperthyroidism was defined as stable when no progression to ophthalmopathy occurred over 18 months of follow-up. Hyperthyroidism patients were newly diagnosed, had a disease duration of under 2 months, and were aged 18 to 65 years. Any patient with an uncontrolled infection, another autoimmune disease, pregnancy or lactation was excluded. Diagnoses were established on the basis of clinical symptoms, serum thyroxine and TRAb, thyroid ultrasound, and orbital computed tomography. PBMCs were isolated from around 10 ml of fresh peripheral blood by Ficoll-Paque density gradient centrifugation. Trizol reagent was used to extract total RNA, and RNA quality was then checked on an Agilent 2100 Bioanalyzer.

The sequenced material came from blood. The chain is assembled from TRBV19 and TRBJ1-5; TRBD1 could be the D gene, as 6 bases match. The receptor's source is a woman younger than 35 with Graves' hyperthyroidism. The CDR3 region has the sequence CASSIDRGDHQPQHF. The DNA reads as follows: TGTGCCAGTAGTATAGACAGGGGCGACCATCAGCCCCAGCATTTT.